A single T cell receptor (beta chain) is shown here with its context. The data originate from a study of T cell changes during pregnancy in multiple sclerosis. Assay: immunoSEQ multiplex PCR; the TCRdb copy retains only in-frame clones and omits some. The table has tens of thousands of clones, 91% seen once. CDR3 size: 17 residues. V was shortened by 1 base and J by 6 bases, with 19 bases between the two germline ends. Germline CDR1 and CDR2: SGHTA and FQGTGA. The sequence came from a female donor in good health, enrolled as a control in a pregnancy study. V usage is TRBV7-3 and J usage is TRBJ2-1; D might be TRBD2 (6 bases). Sequences were derived from CD4+ T cells from peripheral blood mononuclear cells, sampled in the second trimester of pregnancy. The DNA of the CDR3 is TGTGCCAGCAGCTTAAACGGTGGTCGCCTCGGGGGCAATGAGCAGTTCTTC. Translation gives CASSLNGGRLGGNEQFF.